These 5 T cell receptor beta chains share one sample of origin, sequenced in a study of blood T cell repertoires in COVID-19. The protocol was immunoSEQ multiplex PCR, while the TCRdb copy is restricted to in-frame clones and leaves out a portion. The table records more than 110,000 clones, around 86% of them present only once. The sequenced material came from peripheral blood. The receptor set was obtained from a woman at least 80 years old with acute or convalescent COVID-19.

The CDR3 region has the DNA TGTGCCAGCACCCTCCCTCAGGCGGGGAGATATGAGCAGTTCTTC. Amino acid sequence: CASTLPQAGRYEQFF. The chain uses TRBV7-9 and TRBJ2-1; maybe TRBD2 (6 bases). Trimming removed 7 bases at V and 8 bases at J, with 21 bases between. Germline CDR1 reads SEHNR; CDR2 reads FQNEAQ (reference sequence). The CDR3 sequence is 15 residues long.

The J gene is TRBJ1-2, the V gene TRBV28; possibly TRBD1 for D (6 bases). This CDR3 contains 12 residues. The germline V gene encodes CDR1 MDHEN and CDR2 SYDVKM. The V end lost 8 bases, the J end lost 3 bases, and 10 bases lay between the germline ends. Written as DNA, the CDR3 is TGTGCCAGCGGGCAGGGGCACTATGGCTACACCTTC. Its translation is CASGQGHYGYTF.

The chain employs TRBV7-8 and TRBJ2-2; a possible D gene is TRBD1 (6 bases). Trimming cost V 3 bases and J 6 bases, with 17 bases left between them. Germline values: CDR1 SGHVS, CDR2 FQNEAQ. The CDR3 totals 16 residues. CDR3 region: CASSLVAQGIPGELFF. DNA for the CDR3: TGTGCCAGCAGCTTGGTAGCACAGGGCATACCCGGGGAGCTGTTTTTT.

The gene calls are TRBV12-3 or TRBV12-4 and TRBJ1-5; 7 bases align to TRBD1. CDR3 length equals 13 residues. Trimming took 9 bases from V and 2 from J; bases not matched to a gene: 4. The CDR3, as DNA: TGTGCCAGTAAGGGACAGCGCAATCAGCCCCAGCATTTT. Amino acid sequence: CASKGQRNQPQHF.

CDR3 residues: CASSYREWPPLHF. The CDR3 coding sequence is TGCGCCAGCAGCTACAGGGAATGGCCACCCCTCCACTTT. The V gene is TRBV4-1, the J gene TRBJ1-6; TRBD1 is a possible D gene (6 bases). V dropped 5 bases and J dropped 11 bases, with 13 bases sitting between them. Germline V gene lookup returns CDR1 MGHRA and CDR2 YSYEKL. The CDR3 spans 13 residues.